This T cell receptor beta chain emerged from a study of radiotherapy plus CTLA-4 blockade in lung cancer. Data came from immunoSEQ multiplex PCR; TCRdb stores just in-frame clones and leaves some out. The table lists roughly 62,000 clones, less than 85% of them singletons. The V and J ends lost 6 bases and 0 bases respectively, with 8 bases between them. Germline values: CDR1 MDHEN, CDR2 SYDVKM. The length of the CDR3 is 13 residues. The starting material was peripheral blood, obtained from a patient treated with radiotherapy plus ipilimumab. J is TRBJ1-2 and V is TRBV28; D ambiguous. This TCR came from a human donor with non-small cell lung cancer who had a complete response to radiotherapy plus ipilimumab. DNA of the CDR3: TGTGCCAGCAGCACTGCCGCTAACTATGGCTACACCTTC. Translation: CASSTAANYGYTF.